Below, 15 T cell receptor beta chains from the same sample are listed, as sequenced in a study of T cell changes during pregnancy in multiple sclerosis. This table comes from immunoSEQ multiplex PCR, and its TCRdb copy is limited to in-frame clones, with some not included. The sample yields almost 40,000 clones, 85% to 95% seen once. The source material was CD4+ T cells from peripheral blood mononuclear cells, sampled in the third trimester of pregnancy. These receptors all stem from a female donor in good health, enrolled as a control in a pregnancy study.

V and J are TRBV19 and TRBJ2-7; perhaps TRBD2 as D (6 bases). CDR1 is LNHDA and CDR2 is SQIVND in the germline V gene (reference sequence). V lost 4 bases, J lost 3 bases, and 13 bases lay in between. The length of the CDR3 is 14 residues. DNA of the CDR3: TGTGCCAGTAGTACCGGGACTGGAGTCTACGAGCAGTACTTC. This sequence encodes CASSTGTGVYEQYF.

V usage is TRBV20-1 and J usage is TRBJ1-1, with D hard to call. V dropped 6 bases and J dropped 7 bases, with 12 bases sitting between them. CDR3 length equals 11 residues. The V gene's germline CDR1 is DFQATT and CDR2 SNEGSKA (reference sequence). DNA for the CDR3: TGCAGTGCCCCCCGTCCAGTTGAAGCTTTCTTT. It specifies CSAPRPVEAFF.

V gene TRBV9 combines with J gene TRBJ2-3, with D perhaps TRBD1 (5 bases). CDR1 is SGDLS, CDR2 YYNGEE, per germline. The ends were cut back, 5 bases at V and 1 base at J, with 5 bases in the middle. The CDR3 extends over 12 amino acids. Written as DNA, the CDR3 is TGTGCCAGCAGAGGGGGCACAGATACGCAGTATTTT. Translation: CASRGGTDTQYF.

The genes are TRBV7-8 and TRBJ1-2; D not resolved. The CDR3 contains 14 residues. Per the germline V gene, CDR1 is SGHVS and CDR2 is FQNEAQ. Trimming cost V 5 bases and J 2 bases, with 12 bases left between them. CDR3 region: CASSRAHLNYGYTF. CDR3 nucleotide sequence: TGTGCCAGCAGCCGTGCGCATCTCAACTATGGCTACACCTTC.

The chain links TRBV18 to TRBJ1-3, with D unclear. The CDR3 is 16 residues long. Germline-derived CDR1 and CDR2 are KGHSH and LQKENI. The ends were cut back, 2 bases at V and 3 bases at J, with 14 bases in the middle. The CDR3 region is CASSPYQEGFGNTIYF. CDR3 nucleotide sequence: TGTGCCAGCTCACCATATCAAGAGGGATTTGGAAACACCATATATTTT.

This clone is deemed medium-sized. The chain uses TRBV14 and TRBJ1-1; no firm D call. The length of the CDR3 is 13 residues. CDR1 is SGHDN, CDR2 FVKESK, per germline. With 1 base removed from V and 8 bases from J, the gap between germline ends came to 11 bases. In DNA, the CDR3 is TGTGCCAGCAGCCAAGGATGGCAGGTCGAAGCTTTCTTT. Protein sequence: CASSQGWQVEAFF.

The sample holds a few counts of this clone. The chain employs TRBV9 and TRBJ2-1, with D possibly matching TRBD2 (5 bases). Trimming stripped 4 bases from V and 5 bases from J, with 16 bases between. Germline assignment: CDR1 SGDLS and CDR2 YYNGEE. The length of the CDR3 is 15 residues. Here the CDR3 reads CASSPLTTLNNEQFF. The CDR3 nucleotides are TGTGCCAGCAGCCCTCTGACTACACTCAACAATGAGCAGTTCTTC. The full variable domain, in which reference TRBV9 and TRBJ2-1 provide the parts outside the CDR3, is DSGVTQTPKHLITATGQRVTLRCSPRSGDLSVYWYQQSLDQGLQFLIQYYNGEERAKGNILERFSAQQFPDLHSELNLSSLELGDSALYFCASSPLTTLNNEQFFGPGTRLTVL.

The V and J genes are TRBV6-1 and TRBJ2-2, with TRBD1 matching 8 bases. Germline V lookup: CDR1 MNHNS, CDR2 SASEGT. Losses at the gene ends were 3 bases for V and 6 bases for J; bases not matched to a gene: 12. The CDR3 is 17 residues long. CDR3 amino acids: CASSDAARTGSPGELFF. CDR3 DNA: TGTGCCAGCAGTGACGCAGCTCGGACAGGGAGTCCCGGGGAGCTGTTTTTT.

The J gene is TRBJ1-1, the V gene TRBV7-2; 10 bases map to TRBD1. This CDR3 region has 15 residues. The trim removed 5 bases at V and 1 base at J, leaving 4 bases unmatched. CDR1 is SGHTA and CDR2 is FQGNSA in the germline V gene. The CDR3 region has the DNA TGTGCCAGCAGCGGCAGACAGGGGGCGAACACTGAAGCTTTCTTT. It codes for CASSGRQGANTEAFF.

The chain combines TRBV4-1 with TRBJ1-6, with 8 bases identical to TRBD1. Germline V lookup: CDR1 MGHRA, CDR2 YSYEKL. This CDR3 has 16 amino acids. Trimming cost V 1 base and J 7 bases; bases outside gene matches: 6. In nucleotides, the CDR3 is TGCGCCAGCAGCCAAGTGCCAGGGGGCGTGAATTCACCCCTCCACTTT. Translation: CASSQVPGGVNSPLHF.

This rearrangement joins TRBV4-2 to TRBJ1-1, with TRBD1 as a possible D gene (5 bases). The V and J ends lost 3 bases and 1 base respectively, with 12 bases between them. Germline V gives CDR1 LGHNA, CDR2 YNFKEQ. This CDR3 spans 15 amino acids. The CDR3 nucleotides are TGTGCCAGCAGCCAGTCGACAGCAGAGAACACTGAAGCTTTCTTT. Translated: CASSQSTAENTEAFF.

The chain employs TRBV2 and TRBJ2-1; 9 positions agree with TRBD2. From germline, CDR1 is SNHLY and CDR2 FYNNEI. The CDR3 consists of 18 residues. Germline trimming cut 3 bases from V and 2 bases from J; bases unmatched to any gene: 11. DNA of the CDR3: TGTGCCAGCAGTGAGGGCGGGAGGGCCATAGCGACCTACAATGAGCAGTTCTTC. It encodes CASSEGGRAIATYNEQFF. The full variable domain, in which reference TRBV2 and TRBJ2-1 provide the parts outside the CDR3, is EPEVTQTPSHQVTQMGQEVILRCVPISNHLYFYWYRQILGQKVEFLVSFYNNEISEKSEIFDDQFSVERPDGSNFTLKIRSTKLEDSAMYFCASSEGGRAIATYNEQFFGPGTRLTVL.

CDR3 nucleotide sequence: TGCAGCGTTGAAGACGATTCAGGTCGGAGGGGATTACGGACCAAAAACATTCAGTACTTC. As protein: CSVEDDSGRRGLRTKNIQYF. The genes are TRBV29-1 and TRBJ2-4; D might be TRBD2 (6 bases). Germline V gene sequence: CDR1 SQVTM, CDR2 ANQGSEA. Between the trimmed V and J ends, which lost 0 bases and 2 bases, there was a span of 26 bases. The CDR3 is 20 residues long.

The DNA of the CDR3 is TGTGCCAGCAAGCGGGGGACAGGGAACCTCACGACTCCCTACAATGAGCAGTTCTTC. It is translated as CASKRGTGNLTTPYNEQFF. This rearrangement joins TRBV9 to TRBJ2-1, with D perhaps TRBD1 (9 bases). Germline V gives CDR1 SGDLS, CDR2 YYNGEE. CDR3 length: 19 amino acids. V gave up 6 bases and J gave up 2 bases, with 27 bases separating them.

V and J are TRBV10-1 and TRBJ2-3; 11 positions match TRBD2. The junction had 6 bases not matched to a gene; V was cut back by 5 bases and J by 5 bases. CDR3 length: 15 residues. Looked up from germline, CDR1 is WNHNN and CDR2 is SYGVQD (reference sequence). The CDR3 reads CASSFSGGAGDTQYF. CDR3 DNA: TGCGCCAGCAGTTTTAGCGGGGGGGCTGGAGATACGCAGTATTTT.